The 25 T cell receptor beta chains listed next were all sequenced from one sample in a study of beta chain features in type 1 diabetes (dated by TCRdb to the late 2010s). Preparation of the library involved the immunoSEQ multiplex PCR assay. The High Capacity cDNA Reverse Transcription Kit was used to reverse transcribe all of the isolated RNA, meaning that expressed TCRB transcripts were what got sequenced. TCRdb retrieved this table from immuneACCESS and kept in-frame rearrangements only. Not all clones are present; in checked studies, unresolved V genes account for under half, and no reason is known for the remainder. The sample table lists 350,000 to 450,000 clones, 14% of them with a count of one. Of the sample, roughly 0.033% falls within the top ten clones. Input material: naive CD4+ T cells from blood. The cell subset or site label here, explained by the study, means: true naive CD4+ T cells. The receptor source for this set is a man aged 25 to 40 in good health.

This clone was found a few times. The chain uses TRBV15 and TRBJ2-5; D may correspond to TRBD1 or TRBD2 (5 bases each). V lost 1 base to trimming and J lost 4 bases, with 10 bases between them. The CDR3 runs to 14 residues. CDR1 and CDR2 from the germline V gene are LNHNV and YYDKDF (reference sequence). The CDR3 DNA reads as TGTGCCACCAGCAGAGTCCCGGGGCGAGAGACCCAGTACTTC. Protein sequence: CATSRVPGRETQYF.

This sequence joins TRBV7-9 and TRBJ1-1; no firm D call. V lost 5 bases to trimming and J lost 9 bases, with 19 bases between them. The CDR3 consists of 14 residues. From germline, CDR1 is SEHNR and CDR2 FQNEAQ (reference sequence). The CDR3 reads CASSDSPDSGQAFF. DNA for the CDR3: TGTGCCAGCAGCGACTCGCCCGACTCGGGCCAAGCTTTCTTT.

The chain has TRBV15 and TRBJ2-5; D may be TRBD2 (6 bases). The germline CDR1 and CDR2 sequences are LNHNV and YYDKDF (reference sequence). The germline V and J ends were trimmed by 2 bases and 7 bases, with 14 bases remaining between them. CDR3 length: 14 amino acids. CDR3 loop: CATSRRTNHLTQYF. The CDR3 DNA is TGTGCCACCAGCAGAAGGACTAACCACTTGACCCAGTACTTC.

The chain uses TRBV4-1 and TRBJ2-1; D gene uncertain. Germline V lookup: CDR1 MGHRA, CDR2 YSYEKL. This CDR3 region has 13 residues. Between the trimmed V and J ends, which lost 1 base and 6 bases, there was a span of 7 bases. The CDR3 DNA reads TGCGCCAGCAGCCAAGTAATAGGCAATGAGCAGTTCTTC. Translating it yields CASSQVIGNEQFF.

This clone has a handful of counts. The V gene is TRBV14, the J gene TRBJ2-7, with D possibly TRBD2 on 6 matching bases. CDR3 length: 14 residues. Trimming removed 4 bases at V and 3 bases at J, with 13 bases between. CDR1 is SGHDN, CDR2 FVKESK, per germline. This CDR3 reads CASSPLTSIYEQYF. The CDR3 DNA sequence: TGTGCCAGCAGCCCACTGACTAGTATCTACGAGCAGTACTTC.

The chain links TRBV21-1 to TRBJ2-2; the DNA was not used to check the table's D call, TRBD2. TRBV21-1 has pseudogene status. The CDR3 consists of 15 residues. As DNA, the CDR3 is TGTGCCAGCAGCAAAGATCCCCGGGACACCGGGGAGCTGTTTTTT. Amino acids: CASSKDPRDTGELFF.

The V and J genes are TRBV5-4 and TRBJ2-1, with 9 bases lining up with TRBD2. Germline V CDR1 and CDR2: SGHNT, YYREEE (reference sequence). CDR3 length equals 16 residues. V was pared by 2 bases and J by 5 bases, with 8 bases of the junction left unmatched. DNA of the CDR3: TGTGCCAGCAGCTTATCTACTAGCGGGCGGAACAATGAGCAGTTCTTC. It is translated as CASSLSTSGRNNEQFF.

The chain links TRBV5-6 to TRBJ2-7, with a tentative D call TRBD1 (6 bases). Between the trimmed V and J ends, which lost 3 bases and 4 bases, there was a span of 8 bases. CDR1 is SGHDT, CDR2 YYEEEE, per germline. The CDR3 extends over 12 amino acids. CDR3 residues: CASSSRGYEQYV. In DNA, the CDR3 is TGTGCCAGCAGCTCCAGGGGATACGAGCAGTACGTC.

DNA of the CDR3: TGCGCCAGCAGCCCTAGATTGGGCACTGAAGCTTTCTTT. It is translated as CASSPRLGTEAFF. The genes are TRBV5-1 and TRBJ1-1; D unclear. CDR3 length: 13 residues. Germline CDR1 SGHRS, CDR2 YFSETQ. Trimming cost V 4 bases and J 4 bases, with 11 bases left between them.

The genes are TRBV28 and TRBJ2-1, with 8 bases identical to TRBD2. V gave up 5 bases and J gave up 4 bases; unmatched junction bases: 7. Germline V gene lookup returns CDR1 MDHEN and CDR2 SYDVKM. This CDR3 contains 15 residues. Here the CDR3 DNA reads TGTGCCAGCAGTCAGGCGGGACTAGGGTACAATGAGCAGTTCTTC. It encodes CASSQAGLGYNEQFF.

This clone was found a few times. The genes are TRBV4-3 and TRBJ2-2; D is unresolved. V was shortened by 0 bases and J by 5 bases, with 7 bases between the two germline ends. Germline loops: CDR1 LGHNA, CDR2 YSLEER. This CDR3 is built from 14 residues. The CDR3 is CASSQESSTGELFF. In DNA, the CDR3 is TGCGCCAGCAGCCAAGAATCCTCGACCGGGGAGCTGTTTTTT.

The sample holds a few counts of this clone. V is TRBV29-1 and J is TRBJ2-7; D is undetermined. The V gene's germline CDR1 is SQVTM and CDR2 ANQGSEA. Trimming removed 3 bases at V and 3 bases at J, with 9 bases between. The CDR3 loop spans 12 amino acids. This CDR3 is CSVETSVYEQYF. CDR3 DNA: TGCAGCGTTGAGACGAGTGTCTACGAGCAGTACTTC.

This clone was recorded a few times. This CDR3 is CASSLRTVDEKLFF. For the CDR3, the DNA is TGTGCCAGCAGCTTGAGAACGGTTGATGAAAAACTGTTTTTT. V gene TRBV7-9 combines with J gene TRBJ1-4; D is ambiguous. This CDR3 spans 14 amino acids. V lost 3 bases, J lost 6 bases, and 11 bases lay in between. Germline CDR1 is SEHNR and CDR2 is FQNEAQ (reference sequence).

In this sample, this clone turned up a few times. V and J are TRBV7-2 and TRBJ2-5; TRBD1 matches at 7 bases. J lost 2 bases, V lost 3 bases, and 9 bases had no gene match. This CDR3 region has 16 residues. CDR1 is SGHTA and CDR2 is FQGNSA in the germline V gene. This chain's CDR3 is CASSLESGTAQETQYF. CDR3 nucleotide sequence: TGTGCCAGCAGCTTGGAATCCGGGACAGCTCAAGAGACCCAGTACTTC. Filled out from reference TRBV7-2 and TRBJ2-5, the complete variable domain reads GAGVSQSPSNKVTEKGKDVELRCDPISGHTALYWYRQSLGQGLEFLIYFQGNSAPDKSGLPSDRFSAERTGGSVSTLTIQRTQQEDSAVYLCASSLESGTAQETQYFGPGTRLLVL.

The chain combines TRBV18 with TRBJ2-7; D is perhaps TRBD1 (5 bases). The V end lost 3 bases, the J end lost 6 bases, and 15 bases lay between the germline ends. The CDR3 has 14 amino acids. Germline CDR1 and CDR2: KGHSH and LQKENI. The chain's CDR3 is CASSPRAQEGEQYV. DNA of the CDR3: TGTGCCAGCTCACCCAGAGCACAGGAAGGCGAGCAGTACGTC.

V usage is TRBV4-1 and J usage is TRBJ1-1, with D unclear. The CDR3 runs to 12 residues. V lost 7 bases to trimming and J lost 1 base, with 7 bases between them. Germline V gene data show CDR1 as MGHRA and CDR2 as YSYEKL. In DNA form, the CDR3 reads TGCGCCAGCAATGGAGGGAACACTGAAGCTTTCTTT. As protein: CASNGGNTEAFF.

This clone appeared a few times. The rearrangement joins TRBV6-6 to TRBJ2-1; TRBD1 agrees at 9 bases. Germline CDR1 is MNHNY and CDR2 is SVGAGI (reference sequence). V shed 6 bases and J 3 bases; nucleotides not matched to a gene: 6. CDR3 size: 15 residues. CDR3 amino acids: CASSQLGQGYNEQFF. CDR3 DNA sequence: TGTGCCAGCAGCCAACTGGGACAGGGCTACAATGAGCAGTTCTTC.

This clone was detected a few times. The CDR3 nucleotides are TGTGCCAGCAGCCGGACCGCAAATACGCAGTATTTT. This translates into CASSRTANTQYF. The chain links TRBV7-2 to TRBJ2-3; D gene ambiguous. Germline CDR1 SGHTA, CDR2 FQGNSA. This CDR3 region has 12 residues. V lost 5 bases to trimming and J lost 7 bases, with 10 bases between them.

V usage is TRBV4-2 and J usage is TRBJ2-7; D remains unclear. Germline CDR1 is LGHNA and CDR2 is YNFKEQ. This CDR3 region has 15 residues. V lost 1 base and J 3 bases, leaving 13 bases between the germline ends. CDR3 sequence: CASSQGWAGDYEQYV. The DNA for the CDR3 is TGTGCCAGCAGCCAAGGGTGGGCAGGAGACTACGAGCAGTACGTC.

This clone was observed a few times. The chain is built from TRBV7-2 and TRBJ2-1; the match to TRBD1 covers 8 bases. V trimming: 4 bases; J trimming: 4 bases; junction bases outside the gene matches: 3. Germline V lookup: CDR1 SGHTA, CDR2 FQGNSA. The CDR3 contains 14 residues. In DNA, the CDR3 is TGTGCCAGCAGCTCCCAGGGGGCTTACAATGAGCAGTTCTTC. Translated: CASSSQGAYNEQFF.

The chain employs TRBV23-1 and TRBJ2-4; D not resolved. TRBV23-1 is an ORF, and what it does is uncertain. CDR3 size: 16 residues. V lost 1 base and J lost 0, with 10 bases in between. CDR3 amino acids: CASSQLGTLAKNIQYF. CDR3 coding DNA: TGCGCCAGCAGTCAATTAGGCACCTTAGCCAAAAACATTCAGTACTTC.

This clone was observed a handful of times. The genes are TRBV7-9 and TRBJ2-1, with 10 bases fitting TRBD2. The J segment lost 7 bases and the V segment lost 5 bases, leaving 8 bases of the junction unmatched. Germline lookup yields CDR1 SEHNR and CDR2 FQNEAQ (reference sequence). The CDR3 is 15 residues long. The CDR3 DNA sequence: TGTGCCAGCAGCCCCCGGGGTAGCGGGGGGAATGAGCAGTTCTTC. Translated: CASSPRGSGGNEQFF.

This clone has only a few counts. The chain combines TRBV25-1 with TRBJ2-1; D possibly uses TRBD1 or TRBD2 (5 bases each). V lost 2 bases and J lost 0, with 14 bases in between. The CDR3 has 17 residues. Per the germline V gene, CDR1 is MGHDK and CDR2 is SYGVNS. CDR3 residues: CASSETRGPSSYNEQFF. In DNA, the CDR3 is TGTGCCAGCAGTGAAACTCGGGGACCTAGCTCCTACAATGAGCAGTTCTTC.

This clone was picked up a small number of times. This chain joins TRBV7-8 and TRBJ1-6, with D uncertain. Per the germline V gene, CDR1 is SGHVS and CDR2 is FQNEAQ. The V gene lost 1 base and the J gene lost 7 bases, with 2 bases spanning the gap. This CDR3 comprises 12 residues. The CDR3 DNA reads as TGTGCCAGCAGCTTAGGGAATTCACCCCTCCACTTT. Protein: CASSLGNSPLHF.

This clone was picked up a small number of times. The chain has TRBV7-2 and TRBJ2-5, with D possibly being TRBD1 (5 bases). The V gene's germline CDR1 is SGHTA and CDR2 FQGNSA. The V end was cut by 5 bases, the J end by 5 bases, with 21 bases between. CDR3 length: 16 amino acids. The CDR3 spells CASSLRTPGSWETQYF. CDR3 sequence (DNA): TGTGCCAGCAGCCTCCGGACACCCGGTAGTTGGGAGACCCAGTACTTC.